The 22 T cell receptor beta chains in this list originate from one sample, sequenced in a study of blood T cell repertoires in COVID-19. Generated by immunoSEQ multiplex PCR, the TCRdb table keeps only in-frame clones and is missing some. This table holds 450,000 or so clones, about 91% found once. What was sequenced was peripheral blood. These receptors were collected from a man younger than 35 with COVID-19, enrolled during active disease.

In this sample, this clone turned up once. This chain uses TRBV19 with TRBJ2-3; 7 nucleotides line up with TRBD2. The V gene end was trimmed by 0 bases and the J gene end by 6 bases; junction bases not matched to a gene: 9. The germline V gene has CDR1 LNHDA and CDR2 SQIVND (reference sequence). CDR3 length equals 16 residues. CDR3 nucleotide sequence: TGTGCCAGTAGTATAGAAGGTGGGGGGGTAAGGGATACGCAGTATTTT. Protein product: CASSIEGGGVRDTQYF.

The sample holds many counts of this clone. CDR3: CASSVEGQSYEQYF. The CDR3 DNA sequence: TGTGCCAGCAGCGTAGAGGGACAGTCCTACGAGCAGTACTTC. The chain is built from TRBV9 and TRBJ2-7, with 7 bases identical to TRBD1. After removal of 0 bases from V and 1 base from J, the junction contained 1 base not matched to a gene. The CDR3 sequence is 14 residues long. CDR1 is SGDLS, CDR2 YYNGEE, per germline.

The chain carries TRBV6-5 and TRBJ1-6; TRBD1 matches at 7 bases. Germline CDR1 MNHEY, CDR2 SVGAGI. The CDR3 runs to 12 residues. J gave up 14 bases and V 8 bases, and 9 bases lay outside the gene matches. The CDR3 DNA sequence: TGTGCCAGCTCGGGGGACAGTGGGTCCCTCCACTTT. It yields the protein CASSGDSGSLHF.

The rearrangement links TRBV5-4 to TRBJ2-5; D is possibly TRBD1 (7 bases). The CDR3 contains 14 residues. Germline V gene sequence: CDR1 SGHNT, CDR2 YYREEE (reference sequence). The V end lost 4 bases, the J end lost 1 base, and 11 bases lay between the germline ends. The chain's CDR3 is CASSGGTAQETQYF. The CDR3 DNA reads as TGTGCCAGCAGCGGAGGGACAGCCCAAGAGACCCAGTACTTC.

Here the CDR3 reads CASSQVATQNKETQYF. The DNA for the CDR3 is TGTGCCAGCAGCCAAGTAGCGACACAGAACAAAGAGACCCAGTACTTC. The chain uses TRBV4-2 and TRBJ2-5, with a tentative D call TRBD2 (5 bases). Between the trimmed V and J ends, which lost 1 base and 3 bases, there was a span of 15 bases. Germline values: CDR1 LGHNA, CDR2 YNFKEQ. The CDR3 contains 16 residues.

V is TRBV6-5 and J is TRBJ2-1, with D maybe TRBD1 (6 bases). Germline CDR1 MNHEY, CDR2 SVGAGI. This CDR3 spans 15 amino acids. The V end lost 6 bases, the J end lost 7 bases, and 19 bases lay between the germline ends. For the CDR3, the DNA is TGTGCCAGCAGCCTCGTCAGGGGCCCGAGTAATGAGCAGTTCTTC. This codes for CASSLVRGPSNEQFF.

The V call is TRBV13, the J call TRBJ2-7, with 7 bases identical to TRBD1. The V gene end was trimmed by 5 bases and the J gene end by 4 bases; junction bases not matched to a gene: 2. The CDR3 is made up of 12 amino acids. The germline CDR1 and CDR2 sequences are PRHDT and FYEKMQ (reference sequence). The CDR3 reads CASSVGQYEQYF. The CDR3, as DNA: TGTGCCAGCAGCGTGGGACAGTACGAGCAGTACTTC.

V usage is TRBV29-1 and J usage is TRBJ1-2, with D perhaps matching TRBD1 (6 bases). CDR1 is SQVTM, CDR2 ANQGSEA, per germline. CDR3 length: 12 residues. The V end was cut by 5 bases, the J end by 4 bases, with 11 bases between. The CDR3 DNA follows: TGCAGCGTTTGGGGGGGCAGCTATGGCTACACCTTC. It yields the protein CSVWGGSYGYTF.

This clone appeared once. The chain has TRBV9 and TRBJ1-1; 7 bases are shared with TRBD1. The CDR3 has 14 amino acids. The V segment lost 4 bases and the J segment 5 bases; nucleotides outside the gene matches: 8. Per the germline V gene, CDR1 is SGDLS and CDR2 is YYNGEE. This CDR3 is CASSRQGPETEAFF. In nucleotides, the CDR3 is TGTGCCAGCAGCAGACAGGGTCCGGAGACTGAAGCTTTCTTT.

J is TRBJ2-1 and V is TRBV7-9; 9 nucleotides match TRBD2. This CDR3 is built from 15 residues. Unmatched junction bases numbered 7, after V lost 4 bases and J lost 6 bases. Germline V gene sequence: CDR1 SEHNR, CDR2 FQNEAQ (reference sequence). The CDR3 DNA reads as TGTGCCAGCAGCTACTCGGGACTAGCCCCCAATGAGCAGTTCTTC. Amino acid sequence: CASSYSGLAPNEQFF.

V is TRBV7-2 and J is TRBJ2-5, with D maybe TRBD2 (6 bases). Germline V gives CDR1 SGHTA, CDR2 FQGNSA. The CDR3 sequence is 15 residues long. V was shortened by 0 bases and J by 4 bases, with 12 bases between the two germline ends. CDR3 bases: TGTACCAGCAGCTTAGCGGGGCTAGCGTCAGAGACCCAGTACTTC. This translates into CTSSLAGLASETQYF.

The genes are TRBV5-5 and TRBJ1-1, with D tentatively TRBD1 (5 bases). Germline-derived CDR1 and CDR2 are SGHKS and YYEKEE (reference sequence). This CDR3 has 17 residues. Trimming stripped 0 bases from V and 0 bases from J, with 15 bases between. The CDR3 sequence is CASSLGQGIRMNTEAFF. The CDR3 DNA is TGTGCCAGCAGCTTGGGCCAGGGAATTCGAATGAACACTGAAGCTTTCTTT.

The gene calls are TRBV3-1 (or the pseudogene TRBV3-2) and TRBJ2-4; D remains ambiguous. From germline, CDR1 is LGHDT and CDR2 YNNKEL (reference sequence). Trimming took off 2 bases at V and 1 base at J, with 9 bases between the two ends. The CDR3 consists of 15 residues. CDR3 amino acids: CASSQWPMAKNIQYF. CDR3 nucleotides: TGTGCCAGCAGCCAATGGCCCATGGCCAAAAACATTCAGTACTTC.

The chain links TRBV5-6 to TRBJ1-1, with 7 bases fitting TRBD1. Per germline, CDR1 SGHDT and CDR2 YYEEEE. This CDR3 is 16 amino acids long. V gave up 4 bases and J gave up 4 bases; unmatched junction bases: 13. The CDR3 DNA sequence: TGTGCCAGCAGCATCCGGGACAGCAGTGGGGGCACTGAAGCTTTCTTT. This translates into CASSIRDSSGGTEAFF.

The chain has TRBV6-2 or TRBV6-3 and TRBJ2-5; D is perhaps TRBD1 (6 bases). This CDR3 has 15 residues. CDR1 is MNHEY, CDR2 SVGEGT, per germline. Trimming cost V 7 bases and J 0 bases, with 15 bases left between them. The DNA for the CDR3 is TGTGCCAGCATCTACTCAAGGGGGTACCAAGAGACCCAGTACTTC. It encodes CASIYSRGYQETQYF.

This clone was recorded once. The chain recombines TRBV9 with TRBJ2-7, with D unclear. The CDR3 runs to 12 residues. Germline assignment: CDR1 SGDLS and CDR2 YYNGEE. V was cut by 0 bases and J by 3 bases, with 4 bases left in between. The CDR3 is CASSVDGYEQYF. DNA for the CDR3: TGTGCCAGCAGCGTAGACGGCTACGAGCAGTACTTC.

The CDR3 here is CASSPGGAEQYF. The CDR3 DNA follows: TGTGCCAGCAGCCCAGGAGGGGCCGAGCAGTACTTC. The chain combines TRBV11-3 with TRBJ2-7, with D possibly being TRBD2 (6 bases). The V gene lost 5 bases and the J gene lost 6 bases, with 11 bases spanning the gap. Looked up from germline, CDR1 is SGHNT and CDR2 is YENEEA. This CDR3 comprises 12 residues.

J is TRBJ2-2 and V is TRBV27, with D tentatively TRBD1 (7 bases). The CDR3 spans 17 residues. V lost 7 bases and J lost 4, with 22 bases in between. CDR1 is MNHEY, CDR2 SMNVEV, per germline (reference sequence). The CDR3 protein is CASNPQGGLLGTGELFF. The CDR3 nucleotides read TGTGCCAGCAACCCTCAGGGGGGCCTATTGGGCACCGGGGAGCTGTTTTTT.

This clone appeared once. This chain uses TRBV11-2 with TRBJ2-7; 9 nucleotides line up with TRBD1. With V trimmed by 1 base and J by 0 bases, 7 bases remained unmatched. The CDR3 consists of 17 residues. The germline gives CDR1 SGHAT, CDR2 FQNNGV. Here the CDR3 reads CASSLVSTGGLSYEQYF. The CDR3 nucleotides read TGTGCCAGCAGCTTAGTTTCAACAGGGGGCCTCTCCTACGAGCAGTACTTC. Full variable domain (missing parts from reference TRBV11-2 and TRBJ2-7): EAGVAQSPRYKIIEKRQSVAFWCNPISGHATLYWYQQILGQGPKLLIQFQNNGVVDDSQLPKDRFSAERLKGVDSTLKIQPAKLEDSAVYLCASSLVSTGGLSYEQYFGPGTRLTVT.

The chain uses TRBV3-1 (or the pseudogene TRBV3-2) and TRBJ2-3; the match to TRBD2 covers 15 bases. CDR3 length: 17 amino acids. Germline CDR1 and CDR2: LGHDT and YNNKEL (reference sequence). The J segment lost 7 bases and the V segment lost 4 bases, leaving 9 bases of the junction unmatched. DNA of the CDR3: TGTGCCAGCAGCCCGACGCCGGGACTAGCGGGAGGTAATACGCAGTATTTT. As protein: CASSPTPGLAGGNTQYF.

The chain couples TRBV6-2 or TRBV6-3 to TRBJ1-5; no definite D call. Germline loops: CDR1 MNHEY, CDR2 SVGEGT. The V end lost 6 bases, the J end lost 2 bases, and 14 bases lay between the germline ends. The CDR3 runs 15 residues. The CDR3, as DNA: TGTGCCAGCAGGTACAGACTTCAAGGCAATCAGCCCCAGCATTTT. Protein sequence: CASRYRLQGNQPQHF.

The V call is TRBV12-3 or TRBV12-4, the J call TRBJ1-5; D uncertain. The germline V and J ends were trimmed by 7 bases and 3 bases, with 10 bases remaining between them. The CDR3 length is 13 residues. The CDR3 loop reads CASTDRVNQPQHF. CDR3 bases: TGTGCCAGCACGGATCGGGTCAATCAGCCCCAGCATTTT.